This TCR beta chain came from a study of T cells in tuberculosis. Points from the study as a whole: Active tuberculosis TCR-alpha repertoires lay closer to GMM-specific TCRs than IGRA-negative controls, suggesting clonal expansion. A GMM-specific repertoire classifier reached 80% to 90% accuracy, AUROC around 0.87.

Comment on this clone: Its specificity is not known.

Produced via immunoSEQ multiplex PCR; TCRdb's table is partial and in-frame only. The sample records about 40,000 clones, approximately 94% being singletons. The length of the CDR3 is 14 residues. With 7 bases removed from V and 8 bases from J, the gap between germline ends came to 15 bases. Looked up from germline, CDR1 is ENHRY and CDR2 is SYGVKD. The rearrangement joins TRBV10-3 to TRBJ1-6; TRBD1 might be the D (6 bases). Sequencing used PBMCs. The receptor was derived from a donor between 10 and 29 years old with latent tuberculosis or without tuberculosis infection. Some clones in this sample may be carry-over from other donors' samples. The CDR3 is CAITRDRKDSPLHF. CDR3 coding DNA: TGTGCCATCACCCGAGACAGGAAGGATTCACCCCTCCACTTT.